This T cell receptor beta chain originates from a study of shared clonotypes between healthy human individuals. Data came from immunoSEQ multiplex PCR; TCRdb stores just in-frame clones and leaves some out. The sample has roughly 650,000 clones, roughly 97% seen once. The V gene lost 5 bases and the J gene lost 5 bases, with 9 bases spanning the gap. The CDR3 consists of 12 residues. Germline values: CDR1 SNHLY, CDR2 FYNNEI. Sample: naive CD4+ T cells sorted from blood. Subset: CD45RA+ positively selected. This TCR was recovered from a woman aged 25 to 45 in good health. J is TRBJ2-5 and V is TRBV2, with D uncertain. The CDR3 bases are TGTGCCAGCAGTCCTAGTGAGGAGACCCAGTACTTC. This encodes CASSPSEETQYF.